These T cell receptor beta chains were read from a single sample in a study of T cell repertoires in cytomegalovirus infection. These TCRs' antigens remain unknown. Using its own MiXCR run on the reads, TCRdb lists one record per CDR3 protein. The sample lists about 500,000 distinct CDR3 sequences, roughly a third occurring once. The sequences come from cultured PBMCs, collected from culture after CMV antigen stimulation. Every receptor here comes from a human donor in good health (CMV status not recorded). Some clones in this sample may be carry-over from other donors' samples. Both conserved end residues are part of each CDR3. A D gene is named only where the DNA matches it firmly. Expanded clones get a size class; other rows say once, few or many, or leave the size out.

j_gene	v_gene	d_gene	abundance	CDR3nt	CDR3aa
TRBJ2-4	TRBV12-3/TRBV12-4	NA	few	TGTGCCAGCAGGGGGCCCCAAGCGGACATTCAGTACTTC	CASRGPQADIQYF
TRBJ2-5	TRBV6-1	NA	NA	TGTGCCAGCAGTCCCCATACCGCCGGGGAGCAAGAGACCCAGTACTTC	CASSPHTAGEQETQYF
TRBJ2-3	TRBV7-6	NA	NA	TGTGCCAGCAGTCCGGGACCAGCGGGTCCAGATACGCAGTATTTT	CASSPGPAGPDTQYF
TRBJ1-3	TRBV7-2	NA	NA	TGTGCCAGCACCTCCACCCGGGCCAACTCTGGAAACACCATATATTTT	CASTSTRANSGNTIYF
TRBJ1-2	TRBV20-1	NA	NA	TGCAGTGCTCTTACAGGGCGCGGCTACACCTTC	CSALTGRGYTF
TRBJ2-4	TRBV12-3/TRBV12-4	TRBD1	few	TGTGCCAGCAGTTCCCCGGGACAGGGCTCCATAGCCAAAAACATTCAGTACTTC	CASSSPGQGSIAKNIQYF
TRBJ2-3	TRBV28	NA	NA	TGTGCCAGCAGTTTAAGGGCCAGCGGCTTCACAGATACGCAGTATTTT	CASSLRASGFTDTQYF
TRBJ1-3	TRBV12-3/TRBV12-4	NA	few	TGTGCCAGCAGTTGGGGGGGGGCCTTCTCTGGAAACACCATATATTTT	CASSWGGAFSGNTIYF
TRBJ2-6	TRBV20-1	NA	NA	TGCAGTGCTTCAGGGGGGGGCGCTGGGGCCAACGTCCTGACTTTC	CSASGGGAGANVLTF
TRBJ2-2	TRBV2	TRBD2	NA	TGTGCCAGTAGAAAGAGAGGTAGCGGGAGCGGGGAGCTGTTTTTT	CASRKRGSGSGELFF
TRBJ2-3	TRBV7-2	NA	NA	TGTGCCAGCAGCTTATCAGGGGCAGGGAGGATCACAGATACGCAGTATTTT	CASSLSGAGRITDTQYF
TRBJ2-7	TRBV29-1	TRBD1	NA	TGCTGCGGGGGGACAGGGGACGAGCAGTACTTC	CCGGTGDEQYF
TRBJ2-1	TRBV7-2	TRBD2	few	TGTGCCAGCAGCTCTTCCGGGACTAGCGGGACGCAGTTCTTC	CASSSSGTSGTQFF
TRBJ1-2	TRBV7-2	TRBD1	many	TGTGCCAGCAGCTCCGGGGACAGGGATCGCTATGGCTACACCTTC	CASSSGDRDRYGYTF
TRBJ2-2	TRBV7-2	NA	NA	TGTGCCAGCAGCCAGCAACAGGAGAACACCGGGGAGCTGTTTTTT	CASSQQQENTGELFF
TRBJ1-1	TRBV29-1	NA	NA	TGCAGCGTTTCCGGACGGGCGAACACTGAAGCTTTCTTT	CSVSGRANTEAFF
TRBJ2-1	TRBV10-3	NA	NA	TGTGCCATCAGTGTTGGTCAGAACAATGAGCAGTTCTTC	CAISVGQNNEQFF
TRBJ2-7	TRBV27	NA	NA	TGTGCCAGCAGTTTATTAGGGACCAACTCCTACGAGCAGTACTTC	CASSLLGTNSYEQYF
TRBJ2-2	TRBV7-3	TRBD2	few	TGTGCCAGCAGCTTACTAGCGGTAACGAACACCGGGGAGCTGTTTTTT	CASSLLAVTNTGELFF
TRBJ1-1	TRBV29-1	NA	NA	TGCAGCGGATTCGGAGGGTCTATCGAAGCTTTCTTT	CSGFGGSIEAFF
TRBJ1-4	TRBV20-1	TRBD1	few	TGCAGTGCTAAAGGACAGGGGAATGAAAAACTGTTTTTT	CSAKGQGNEKLFF
TRBJ2-5	TRBV20-1	TRBD1	NA	TGCAGTGCAGTTAGACAGGGGTACCAAGAGACCCAGTACTTC	CSAVRQGYQETQYF
TRBJ2-5	TRBV6-2/TRBV6-3	NA	few	TGTGCCAGCAGGAGAGGGTTGGAGACCCAGTACTTC	CASRRGLETQYF
TRBJ2-1	TRBV7-2	TRBD2	many	TGTGCCAGCAGCCCCCAGATCGGACTAGCGGCTTACAATGAGCAGTTCTTC	CASSPQIGLAAYNEQFF
TRBJ1-2	TRBV7-2	NA	NA	TGTGCCAGCAGCTCCTACAGGGAAAACTATGGCTACACCTTC	CASSSYRENYGYTF
TRBJ2-2	TRBV7-9	NA	few	TGTGCCAGCAGCTTACGTTCCATCAACACCGGGGAGCTGTTTTTT	CASSLRSINTGELFF
TRBJ2-5	TRBV27	NA	NA	TGTGCCAGCAACCCCAACCGAGGGGTAGCGGAGACCCAGTACTTC	CASNPNRGVAETQYF
TRBJ2-2	TRBV6-5	NA	NA	TGTGCCAGCAGTTACGGAGTCGGCACCGGGGAGCTGTTTTTT	CASSYGVGTGELFF